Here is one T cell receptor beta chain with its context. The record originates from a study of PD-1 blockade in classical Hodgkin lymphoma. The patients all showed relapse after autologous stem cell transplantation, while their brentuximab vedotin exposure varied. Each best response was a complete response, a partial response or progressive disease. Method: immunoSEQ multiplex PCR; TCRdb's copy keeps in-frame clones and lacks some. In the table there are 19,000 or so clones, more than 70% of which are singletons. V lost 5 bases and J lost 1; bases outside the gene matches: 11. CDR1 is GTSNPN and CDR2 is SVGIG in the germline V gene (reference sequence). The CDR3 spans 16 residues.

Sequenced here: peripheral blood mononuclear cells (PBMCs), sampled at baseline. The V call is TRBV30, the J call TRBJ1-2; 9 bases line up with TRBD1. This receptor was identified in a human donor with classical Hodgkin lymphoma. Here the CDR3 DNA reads TGTGCCTGGTGGGCATTAGGGACAGGGCTTAACTATGGCTACACCTTC. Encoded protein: CAWWALGTGLNYGYTF.